The 18 T cell receptor beta chains reported below all come from one sample, sequenced in a study of T cell changes during pregnancy in multiple sclerosis. Clones were read by immunoSEQ multiplex PCR, and TCRdb kept only the in-frame ones, dropping some. This table has around 51,000 clones, approximately 94% appearing once. The sample in question was CD4+ T cells from peripheral blood mononuclear cells, obtained in the second trimester of pregnancy. The source of these receptors is a female donor with multiple sclerosis, enrolled in a pregnancy study.

The V gene is TRBV10-2, the J gene TRBJ1-5; perhaps TRBD1 as D (5 bases). Germline V gene sequence: CDR1 WSHSY, CDR2 SAAADI. V was pared by 6 bases and J by 0 bases, with 9 bases between. The CDR3 runs to 14 residues. The CDR3 region is CASRTGLSNQPQHF. The CDR3 DNA reads as TGCGCCAGCAGAACAGGTCTTAGCAATCAGCCCCAGCATTTT.

The rearrangement uses TRBV5-4 and TRBJ2-2; no clear D. Deletions cut 5 bases from V and 6 bases from J, with 11 bases between. The CDR3 runs 13 residues. Germline V gene data show CDR1 as SGHNT and CDR2 as YYREEE (reference sequence). CDR3 loop: CASSPELAGELFF. DNA for the CDR3: TGTGCCAGCAGTCCCGAGCTTGCCGGGGAGCTGTTTTTT.

This sequence joins TRBV7-2 and TRBJ1-2; D call uncertain. The CDR3 length is 11 residues. Germline V gives CDR1 SGHTA, CDR2 FQGNSA. V shed 7 bases and J shed 6 bases, with 9 bases lying between them. CDR3 nucleotide sequence: TGTGCCAGCACCACAGATCATGGCTACACCTTC. Protein: CASTTDHGYTF.

This clone occurred once. CDR3 region: CASSLAGGLTEAFF. The CDR3, as DNA: TGTGCCAGCAGCTTAGCGGGAGGTCTAACTGAAGCTTTCTTT. J is TRBJ1-1 and V is TRBV11-3; D remains ambiguous. V lost 1 base, J lost 5 bases, and 11 bases lay in between. CDR1 SGHNT and CDR2 YENEEA come from the germline V gene. This CDR3 region has 14 residues.

The chain employs TRBV5-4 and TRBJ2-6; D is unresolved. This CDR3 is 13 amino acids long. The V gene's germline CDR1 is SGHNT and CDR2 YYREEE (reference sequence). V was clipped by 4 bases and J by 4 bases, with 6 bases between them. The CDR3 protein is CASSPVGANVLTF. The CDR3 coding sequence is TGTGCCAGCAGCCCCGTCGGGGCCAACGTCCTGACTTTC. Combining the CDR3 with reference TRBV5-4 and TRBJ2-6 gives the whole variable domain ETGVTQSPTHLIKTRGQQVTLRCSSQSGHNTVSWYQQALGQGPQFIFQYYREEENGRGNFPPRFSGLQFPNYSSELNVNALELDDSALYLCASSPVGANVLTFGAGSRLTVL.

The chain uses TRBV7-2 and TRBJ1-6, with D possibly being TRBD1 (5 bases). V shed 5 bases and J shed 6 bases, with 11 bases lying between them. This CDR3 spans 14 amino acids. The germline V gene has CDR1 SGHTA and CDR2 FQGNSA. CDR3 residues: CASSVGTSNSPLHF. In DNA form, the CDR3 reads TGTGCCAGCAGCGTCGGGACTTCTAATTCACCCCTCCACTTT.

The CDR3 loop reads CSVVDSGGNTEAFF. The CDR3 region has the DNA TGCAGCGTTGTTGATTCGGGGGGGAACACTGAAGCTTTCTTT. The rearrangement uses TRBV29-1 and TRBJ1-1; tentatively, D is TRBD1 (5 bases). This CDR3 comprises 14 residues. V dropped 4 bases and J dropped 1 base, with 13 bases sitting between them. Germline V gives CDR1 SQVTM, CDR2 ANQGSEA. Based on the CDR3 plus reference TRBV29-1 and TRBJ1-1, the full variable domain is SAVISQKPSRDICQRGTSLTIQCQVDSQVTMMFWYRQQPGQSLTLIATANQGSEATYESGFVIDKFPISRPNLTFSTLTVSNMSPEDSSIYLCSVVDSGGNTEAFFGQGTRLTVV.

This clone was counted once. The rearrangement links TRBV30 to TRBJ1-1; D possibly corresponds to TRBD1 (5 bases). The CDR3 loop spans 11 amino acids. Germline CDR1 and CDR2: GTSNPN and SVGIG (reference sequence). The V gene lost 0 bases and the J gene lost 12 bases, with 11 bases spanning the gap. The CDR3 here is CAWSVRDLTFF. The CDR3 coding sequence is TGTGCCTGGAGTGTTCGGGACTTAACTTTCTTT.

This clone has a single count. V gene TRBV4-3 combines with J gene TRBJ2-3; 12 positions agree with TRBD2. V lost 4 bases to trimming and J lost 4 bases; unmatched junction nucleotides: 9. This CDR3 contains 17 residues. CDR1 LGHNA and CDR2 YSLEER come from the germline V gene. The CDR3 here is CASSPSGGARFADTQYF. CDR3 in DNA: TGCGCCAGCAGCCCTAGCGGGGGGGCCCGGTTCGCAGATACGCAGTATTTT.

This clone was seen once. The chain joins TRBV19 to TRBJ2-5, with TRBD2 identical over 12 bases. CDR1 is LNHDA and CDR2 is SQIVND in the germline V gene (reference sequence). This CDR3 contains 17 residues. With V trimmed by 8 bases and J by 5 bases, 15 bases remained unmatched. The chain's CDR3 is CASRGLAGGPTEETQYF. The CDR3 DNA follows: TGTGCCAGTCGAGGTCTAGCGGGGGGGCCGACGGAGGAGACCCAGTACTTC.

CDR3 DNA: TGTGCCAGCAGCCGACGCTGGCAGGACGGGGAGCTGTTTTTT. This gives the protein CASSRRWQDGELFF. This rearrangement joins TRBV7-3 to TRBJ2-2; no firm D call. The CDR3 extends over 14 amino acids. The V gene lost 5 bases and the J gene lost 7 bases, with 14 bases spanning the gap. Germline-derived CDR1 and CDR2 are SGHTA and FQGTGA.

The chain carries TRBV5-1 and TRBJ1-1; D uncertain. Trimming stripped 9 bases from V and 0 bases from J, with 9 bases between. In germline, CDR1 is SGHRS, CDR2 YFSETQ. CDR3 length: 12 amino acids. CDR3: CATTALNTEAFF. CDR3 DNA sequence: TGCGCCACCACAGCCTTGAACACTGAAGCTTTCTTT. Full variable domain (remainder filled in from reference TRBV5-1 and TRBJ1-1): KAGVTQTPRYLIKTRGQQVTLSCSPISGHRSVSWYQQTPGQGLQFLFEYFSETQRNKGNFPGRFSGRQFSNSRSEMNVSTLELGDSALYLCATTALNTEAFFGQGTRLTVV.

The rearrangement joins TRBV6-5 to TRBJ1-4; 7 bases match TRBD1. Germline assignment: CDR1 MNHEY and CDR2 SVGAGI. V shed 6 bases and J 0 bases; nucleotides not matched to a gene: 4. The CDR3 has 15 amino acids. The CDR3 sequence: CASRGQPTTNEKLFF. The CDR3 coding sequence is TGTGCCAGCAGGGGACAGCCAACAACTAATGAAAAACTGTTTTTT.

The chain has TRBV5-1 and TRBJ2-1; 9 nucleotides match TRBD2. Losses at the gene ends were 4 bases for V and 8 bases for J; bases not matched to a gene: 13. Germline lookup yields CDR1 SGHRS and CDR2 YFSETQ. The CDR3 runs 16 residues. The CDR3 spells CASSGGGFSGGYEQFF. The DNA of the CDR3 is TGCGCCAGCAGCGGCGGGGGGTTTAGCGGGGGTTATGAGCAGTTCTTC. The variable domain in full, with the rest retrieved from reference TRBV5-1 and TRBJ2-1, is KAGVTQTPRYLIKTRGQQVTLSCSPISGHRSVSWYQQTPGQGLQFLFEYFSETQRNKGNFPGRFSGRQFSNSRSEMNVSTLELGDSALYLCASSGGGFSGGYEQFFGPGTRLTVL.

The CDR3, as DNA: TGTGCCAGCAGGACAGGGGAAGCTGGGGCCAACGTCCTGACTTTC. Protein: CASRTGEAGANVLTF. The chain has TRBV6-6 and TRBJ2-6; 8 bases agree with TRBD1. After removal of 6 bases from V and 2 bases from J, the junction contained 3 bases not matched to a gene. This CDR3 contains 15 residues. CDR1 is MNHNY and CDR2 is SVGAGI in the germline V gene (reference sequence).

The CDR3 bases are TGTGCCAGCAGCTCACAGGGGGCCCTTAGCAATCAGCCCCAGCATTTT. Residues: CASSSQGALSNQPQHF. The chain joins TRBV7-8 to TRBJ1-5; 9 bases fit TRBD1. CDR1 SGHVS and CDR2 FQNEAQ come from the germline V gene. V shed 4 bases and J 0 bases; nucleotides not matched to a gene: 4. The CDR3 loop spans 16 amino acids.

The chain recombines TRBV9 with TRBJ1-2, with D possibly matching TRBD1 (5 bases). Trimming took 4 bases from V and 3 from J, leaving 13 bases between them. CDR3 length: 14 amino acids. Per germline, CDR1 SGDLS and CDR2 YYNGEE. This CDR3 is CASSPKGFDYGYTF. As DNA, the CDR3 is TGTGCCAGCAGCCCCAAGGGGTTTGACTATGGCTACACCTTC.

This sequence joins TRBV27 and TRBJ2-7; tentatively, D is TRBD1 (5 bases). V shed 6 bases and J shed 2 bases, with 14 bases lying between them. Germline-derived CDR1 and CDR2 are MNHEY and SMNVEV (reference sequence). CDR3 length equals 14 residues. The CDR3 DNA reads TGTGCCAGCAGGCAGGGTTTCGGAGCCTACGAGCAGTACTTC. Its translation is CASRQGFGAYEQYF.